This T cell receptor (beta chain) is drawn from a study of identical twins. Study results and caveats: Conclusions came from cross-sectional statistical analysis, not from following the same donors.

This clonotype was counted once. Its antigen remains unidentified. A universal primer site was created by template switching, with the cDNA bearing unique molecular identifiers. One entry per CDR3 protein results from TCRdb running MiXCR on the 5' RACE reads. Of about 890,000 distinct CDR3 sequences listed, roughly 12% were seen once; the top ten hold around 1.5%. The ends were cut back, 6 bases at V and 3 bases at J, with 12 bases in the middle. The CDR3 covers 12 residues. Germline V gene data show CDR1 as SQVTM and CDR2 as ANQGSEA. The data were also submitted as part of a second study, on yellow fever vaccine responses in identical twins. That report adds: Vaccine-induced T cell responses in twins were reportedly observed to appear partly convergent, partly personalized.

The sequence was collected from a woman under 30 in good health. The sequencing sample was made of PBMCs. The chain uses TRBV29-1 and TRBJ2-7; tentatively, D is TRBD1 (5 bases). The chain's CDR3 is CSVIQGNYEQYF. The CDR3, as DNA: TGCAGCGTGATTCAGGGAAACTACGAGCAGTACTTC.